The 4 T cell receptor beta chains in this list originate from one sample, sequenced in a study of T-cell memory formation after mild COVID-19. TCRdb re-analysed the 5' RACE reads in MiXCR, keeping a single row per CDR3 protein. The sample shows about 340,000 distinct CDR3 sequences, approximately 15% of them seen only once. Specimen: PBMCs or a T cell subset sorted from them (not recorded which). The receptors were sampled from a man aged 18 to 30 who had mild COVID-19 (a few samples of this study predate the infection). Cell type and time point are not known.

The chain has TRBV11-3 and TRBJ2-3; 12 nucleotides align to TRBD2. CDR1 and CDR2 from the germline V gene are SGHNT and YENEEA. V shed 5 bases and J 2 bases; nucleotides not matched to a gene: 5. The CDR3 runs 16 residues. The CDR3 reads CASSVRLAGATDTQYF. In nucleotides, the CDR3 is TGTGCCAGCAGCGTACGACTAGCGGGGGCCACAGATACGCAGTATTTT.

The V gene is TRBV12-3 or TRBV12-4, the J gene TRBJ2-6; a possible D gene is TRBD2 (5 bases). The CDR3 runs 13 residues. Trimming pared 11 bases from V and 1 base from J, leaving 9 bases between. The CDR3 DNA reads TGTGCCGGAGGTGTTTCTGGGGCCAACGTCCTGACTTTC. It yields the protein CAGGVSGANVLTF.

The chain links TRBV20-1 to TRBJ2-1, with a possible D match to TRBD2 (7 bases). Germline loops: CDR1 DFQATT, CDR2 SNEGSKA (reference sequence). The germline V and J ends were trimmed by 2 bases and 0 bases, with 11 bases remaining between them. The CDR3 is 15 amino acids. The CDR3 DNA is TGCAGTGCTAGATTGCGGGGGCGCTCCTACAATGAGCAGTTCTTC. Its protein is CSARLRGRSYNEQFF.

CDR3 protein: CASSPPGVGELFF. The CDR3 DNA sequence: TGTGCCAGCAGCCCCCCTGGGGTCGGGGAGCTGTTTTTT. The V call is TRBV14, the J call TRBJ2-2; D remains ambiguous. Trimming took 4 bases from V and 7 from J, leaving 10 bases between them. CDR1 and CDR2 (germline): SGHDN, FVKESK. CDR3 length: 13 residues. The variable domain in full, completed from reference TRBV14 and TRBJ2-2, reads EAGVTQFPSHSVIEKGQTVTLRCDPISGHDNLYWYRRVMGKEIKFLLHFVKESKQDESGMPNNRFLAERTGGTYSTLKVQPAELEDSGVYFCASSPPGVGELFFGEGSRLTVL.